This T cell receptor (beta chain) was captured by sequencing in a study of T cells in Graves' hyperthyroidism and ophthalmopathy. V lost 1 base and J lost 3, with 12 bases in between. Germline V gene data show CDR1 as MDHEN and CDR2 as SYDVKM. This CDR3 is built from 15 residues. In this sample, this clonotype turned up many times. It was RNA transcripts that yielded the amplified TCR beta CDR3 regions. TCR CDR3 regions were first amplified by RT-PCR with HTBI primers. TCRdb fed the multiplex PCR reads into MiXCR, producing one record per CDR3 protein. The sample consists of under 400,000 distinct CDR3 sequences, about 15% of them appearing once. Patients aged 18 to 65 had newly diagnosed hyperthyroidism lasting under 2 months. PBMCs were sourced from roughly 9.3 ml fresh peripheral blood.

The chain recombines TRBV28 with TRBJ1-2; tentatively, D is TRBD1 (6 bases). Sequenced: blood. The receptor was derived from a woman aged 18-35 years with Graves' hyperthyroidism that later progressed to Graves' ophthalmopathy. CDR3 nucleotide sequence: TGTGCCAGCAGTTTATTGCAGGGGAGTTACTATGGCTACACCTTC. Translating it yields CASSLLQGSYYGYTF.